This entry features one T cell receptor (beta chain) sequence. This entry belongs to a study of blood T cell repertoires in COVID-19. Here immunoSEQ multiplex PCR was the method, and the copy in TCRdb shows in-frame clones only, minus some. The top ten hold less than 0.85% of the sample, which has 150,000 to 200,000 clones, about nine tenths seen once. CDR1 and CDR2 from the germline V gene are MNHEY and SVGAGI. This CDR3 is built from 11 residues. The V end lost 6 bases, the J end lost 6 bases, and 8 bases lay between the germline ends. The chain has TRBV6-5 and TRBJ1-2; possibly TRBD1 for D (6 bases). This clonotype originated in a woman in her late teens or twenties who had recovered from COVID-19. Source material: PBMCs or T cells enriched from blood (not recorded which). CDR3 nucleotides: TGTGCCAGCAGACAGGGCAATGGCTACACCTTC. Protein sequence: CASRQGNGYTF.